This TCR beta chain comes out of a study of OX40 agonist ivuxolimab in advanced cancers. Looking at the study overall: An agonistic human IgG2 monoclonal antibody against OX40 (CD134) was given.

The CDR3 consists of 14 residues. Trimming took 2 bases from V and 8 from J; bases not matched to a gene: 4. In germline, CDR1 is SGDLS, CDR2 YYNGEE. Study observations and caveats: Among patients with partial responses at 0.1-3.0 mg/kg, clonal expansion was among the lowest.

Individuals having autoimmune disease history or systemic immunosuppression were not enrolled. For this clone: What it recognizes is unknown.

Sequenced by immunoSEQ multiplex PCR; TCRdb stores in-frame clones only, minus some. The sample lists 75,000 to 80,000 clones, approximately 82% occurring once. The clonotype was recovered from an adult with an advanced solid tumor such as melanoma, head and neck, liver or kidney cancer. The rearrangement joins TRBV9 to TRBJ1-4; 9 bases are shared with TRBD1. The sample consisted of CD4+ or CD8+ T cells sorted from blood, taken in a trial of the OX40 agonist ivuxolimab. CDR3: CASSVAGTGEKLFF. The CDR3 region has the DNA TGTGCCAGCAGCGTCGCCGGGACAGGGGAAAAACTGTTTTTT.